This passage covers 27 T cell receptor beta chains from one sample sequenced in a study of T cell repertoires in cytomegalovirus infection. TCRdb independently ran MiXCR on the reads; one entry per CDR3 protein. This sample yields around 280,000 distinct CDR3 sequences, of which around 10% are seen a single time; less than 3% belongs to the top ten. Sequenced sample: PBMCs. Receptors were obtained from a human donor in good health (CMV status not recorded). Some clones in this sample may be carry-over from other donors' samples.

In this sample, this clonotype turned up a few times. CDR3 sequence: CASSLAAGNRNTGELFF. CDR3 nucleotide sequence: TGTGCCAGCAGTCTGGCCGCAGGGAATAGAAACACCGGGGAGCTGTTTTTT. This chain uses TRBV28 with TRBJ2-2; D possibly corresponds to TRBD1 (5 bases). The CDR3 has 17 amino acids. Between the trimmed V and J ends, which lost 5 bases and 2 bases, there was a span of 18 bases. Germline values: CDR1 MDHEN, CDR2 SYDVKM.

In this sample, this clonotype turned up many times. The chain has TRBV7-9 and TRBJ2-1; 8 bases agree with TRBD1. From germline, CDR1 is SEHNR and CDR2 FQNEAQ (reference sequence). J lost 3 bases, V lost 6 bases, and 4 bases had no gene match. The CDR3 runs to 14 residues. The CDR3: CASRSDRDYNEQFF. The CDR3 nucleotides read TGTGCCAGCAGATCGGACAGGGACTACAATGAGCAGTTCTTC.

This clonotype appeared many times. The rearrangement uses TRBV29-1 and TRBJ1-1; D ambiguous. This CDR3 region has 12 residues. The V end lost 0 bases, the J end lost 4 bases, and 6 bases lay between the germline ends. Germline CDR1 is SQVTM and CDR2 is ANQGSEA. CDR3 sequence: CSVEDLSTEAFF. The CDR3 bases are TGCAGCGTTGAAGATCTTTCCACTGAAGCTTTCTTT.

This clonotype came up many times. The gene calls are TRBV28 and TRBJ2-7; possibly TRBD2 for D (5 bases). This CDR3 is built from 14 residues. Germline CDR1 reads MDHEN; CDR2 reads SYDVKM. The V gene lost 7 bases and the J gene lost 1 base, with 14 bases spanning the gap. Here the CDR3 DNA reads TGTGCCAGCATGGGAGCCAGCTCGTCCTACGAGCAGTACGTC. It translates to CASMGASSSYEQYV.

The chain carries TRBV29-1 and TRBJ2-2, with D perhaps given as TRBD1 or TRBD2 (5 bases each). The CDR3 totals 12 residues. V was clipped by 4 bases and J by 9 bases, with 12 bases between them. CDR1 is SQVTM and CDR2 is ANQGSEA in the germline V gene. The CDR3 reads CSVVGTGRELFF. The DNA for the CDR3 is TGCAGCGTTGTGGGGACCGGGAGGGAGCTGTTTTTT.

In its sample, this clonotype was seen many times. The V gene is TRBV7-2, the J gene TRBJ1-2, with 9 positions matching TRBD1. J lost 6 bases, V lost 5 bases, and 13 bases had no gene match. Per the germline V gene, CDR1 is SGHTA and CDR2 is FQGNSA. The CDR3 is 16 residues long. CDR3 DNA sequence: TGTGCCAGCAGCCCCAGTCCCGGGACAGGGCGGGATGGCTACACCTTC. It translates to CASSPSPGTGRDGYTF. Based on the CDR3 plus reference TRBV7-2 and TRBJ1-2, the full variable domain is GAGVSQSPSNKVTEKGKDVELRCDPISGHTALYWYRQSLGQGLEFLIYFQGNSAPDKSGLPSDRFSAERTGGSVSTLTIQRTQQEDSAVYLCASSPSPGTGRDGYTFGSGTRLTVV.

This clonotype was seen repeatedly, ten times or more. J is TRBJ1-5 and V is TRBV7-3, with D possibly matching TRBD1 (6 bases). CDR3 length: 17 amino acids. Germline values: CDR1 SGHTA, CDR2 FQGTGA. V lost 3 bases, J lost 6 bases, and 21 bases lay in between. CDR3 coding DNA: TGTGCCAGCAGCTTTTACACCCGGGACACAGTACCTCAGCCCCAGCATTTT. It specifies CASSFYTRDTVPQPQHF. The whole variable domain, remainder taken from reference TRBV7-3 and TRBJ1-5, is GAGVSQTPSNKVTEKGKYVELRCDPISGHTALYWYRQSLGQGPEFLIYFQGTGAADDSGLPNDRFFAVRPEGSVSTLKIQRTERGDSAVYLCASSFYTRDTVPQPQHFGDGTRLSIL.

The chain is built from TRBV20-1 and TRBJ2-1; D possibly matches TRBD1 or TRBD2 (6 bases each). Trimming removed 0 bases at V and 5 bases at J, with 11 bases between. The CDR3 consists of 14 residues. Germline CDR1 and CDR2: DFQATT and SNEGSKA (reference sequence). The CDR3 bases are TGCAGTGCTAGAGATTCGGGGGCCCACAATGAGCAGTTCTTC. Its protein product is CSARDSGAHNEQFF.

As DNA, the CDR3 is TGCAGTGCTATGTTTCCGAACACCGGGGAGCTGTTTTTT. Translating gives CSAMFPNTGELFF. The chain recombines TRBV20-1 with TRBJ2-2; D unclear. This CDR3 spans 13 amino acids. CDR1 is DFQATT and CDR2 is SNEGSKA in the germline V gene (reference sequence). With 4 bases removed from V and 0 bases from J, the gap between germline ends came to 6 bases.

This clonotype was detected only a few times. The chain uses TRBV29-1 and TRBJ1-2; 8 positions agree with TRBD1. Trimming took 4 bases from V and 4 from J; bases not matched to a gene: 5. CDR1 and CDR2 (germline): SQVTM, ANQGSEA. CDR3 length: 13 residues. The CDR3 protein is CSVAQTGAYGYTF. The CDR3, as DNA: TGCAGCGTTGCTCAGACAGGGGCCTATGGCTACACCTTC.

This clonotype was observed at least ten times. This chain uses TRBV4-3 with TRBJ2-6; D unresolved. Trimming took 1 base from V and 2 from J, leaving 6 bases between them. CDR3 length equals 15 residues. In germline, CDR1 is LGHNA, CDR2 YSLEER. CDR3 protein: CASSQGTTGANVLTF. The DNA for the CDR3 is TGCGCCAGCAGCCAAGGGACCACTGGGGCCAACGTCCTGACTTTC.

This clonotype was observed at least ten times. This chain links TRBV20-1 with TRBJ2-5; no definite D call. The CDR3 is 15 amino acids. Trimming left V 3 bases short and J 1 base short, with 15 bases between. The V gene's germline CDR1 is DFQATT and CDR2 SNEGSKA (reference sequence). CDR3 in amino acids: CSASRLVPPQETQYF. DNA of the CDR3: TGCAGTGCTAGCCGCCTAGTTCCCCCCCAAGAGACCCAGTACTTC.

This clonotype was counted ten times or more. V and J are TRBV7-2 and TRBJ1-2, with TRBD1 matching 12 bases. V dropped 4 bases and J dropped 8; count of bases not matched to a gene: 5. Germline CDR1 and CDR2: SGHTA and FQGNSA. The CDR3 loop spans 14 amino acids. CDR3 loop: CASSWDRGPGGYTF. In DNA, the CDR3 is TGTGCCAGCAGCTGGGACAGGGGGCCGGGGGGCTACACCTTC.

The table lists this clonotype with many counts. The chain has TRBV5-1 and TRBJ2-1; D remains ambiguous. Trimming removed 2 bases from V and 5 bases from J, with 5 bases in between. Germline-derived CDR1 and CDR2 are SGHRS and YFSETQ. The length of the CDR3 is 12 residues. The CDR3 is CASSLNDNEQFF. The CDR3, as DNA: TGCGCCAGCAGCTTAAACGACAATGAGCAGTTCTTC. The full variable domain, completed using reference TRBV5-1 and TRBJ2-1, is KAGVTQTPRYLIKTRGQQVTLSCSPISGHRSVSWYQQTPGQGLQFLFEYFSETQRNKGNFPGRFSGRQFSNSRSEMNVSTLELGDSALYLCASSLNDNEQFFGPGTRLTVL.

This clonotype was observed many times. The chain uses TRBV6-2 or TRBV6-3 and TRBJ1-1; maybe TRBD1 (5 bases). The germline V gene encodes CDR1 MNHEY and CDR2 SVGEGT. The CDR3 is made up of 15 amino acids. Trimming removed 5 bases from V and 1 base from J, with 14 bases in between. The CDR3 DNA sequence: TGTGCCAGCAGTGATACACGGAGGGGGAACACTGAAGCTTTCTTT. Its protein is CASSDTRRGNTEAFF.

In this sample, this clonotype turned up many times. The chain employs TRBV7-2 and TRBJ2-5, with D possibly matching TRBD2 (5 bases). The CDR3 totals 14 residues. Trimming removed 1 base from V and 5 bases from J, with 11 bases in between. The germline V gene encodes CDR1 SGHTA and CDR2 FQGNSA. Here the CDR3 reads CASSLVKGGETQYF. CDR3 bases: TGTGCCAGCAGCTTAGTGAAAGGCGGGGAGACCCAGTACTTC.

The table lists this clonotype with many counts. The rearrangement uses TRBV20-1 and TRBJ2-3, with TRBD2 matching 7 bases. This CDR3 is 14 amino acids long. Germline V gene lookup returns CDR1 DFQATT and CDR2 SNEGSKA (reference sequence). V dropped 0 bases and J dropped 4; count of bases not matched to a gene: 4. This chain's CDR3 is CSARDGTTPDTQYF. For the CDR3, the DNA is TGCAGTGCTAGAGACGGGACTACCCCAGATACGCAGTATTTT.

This clonotype was seen repeatedly, ten times or more. The J gene is TRBJ1-4, the V gene TRBV10-3; 7 positions agree with TRBD1. The CDR3 sequence is 13 residues long. CDR1 is ENHRY and CDR2 is SYGVKD in the germline V gene. V gave up 10 bases and J gave up 4 bases; unmatched junction bases: 6. The CDR3 nucleotides are TGTGCCACCAGACAGGGCGATAATGAAAAACTGTTTTTT. Its translation is CATRQGDNEKLFF.

This clonotype has a single count. The chain's CDR3 is CSAKNAGTPAYNEQYF. The CDR3 nucleotides read TGCAGTGCTAAAAACGCCGGGACACCCGCCTACAATGAGCAGTACTTC. This chain joins TRBV20-1 and TRBJ2-1; possibly TRBD1 for D (6 bases). With the DNA end fitting TRBJ2-7 better, the J assignment may be wrong. This CDR3 has 16 amino acids. CDR1 DFQATT and CDR2 SNEGSKA come from the germline V gene (reference sequence).

This clonotype occurred many times. V usage is TRBV12-3 or TRBV12-4 and J usage is TRBJ2-5; 10 bases align to TRBD2. The CDR3 totals 19 residues. J was trimmed by 2 bases and V by 1 base; bases with no gene match: 13. The CDR3: CASSLDPNFLAGEQETQYF. The CDR3 DNA follows: TGTGCCAGCAGTTTAGACCCGAACTTCCTAGCGGGGGAGCAAGAGACCCAGTACTTC.

This clonotype has a handful of counts. V and J are TRBV20-1 and TRBJ1-5; 7 bases match TRBD1. Germline CDR1 DFQATT, CDR2 SNEGSKA (reference sequence). Unmatched junction bases numbered 13, after V lost 4 bases and J lost 7 bases. The CDR3 length is 15 residues. CDR3 in amino acids: CSATAQDRVQQPQHF. The CDR3, as DNA: TGCAGTGCTACTGCGCAAGACAGGGTTCAGCAGCCCCAGCATTTT.

This clonotype came up a few times. The chain employs TRBV7-9 and TRBJ1-2, with D possibly being TRBD1 (5 bases). This CDR3 is 13 amino acids long. The V and J ends lost 5 bases and 7 bases respectively, with 14 bases between them. The germline V gene has CDR1 SEHNR and CDR2 FQNEAQ (reference sequence). This CDR3 is CASSRDQSVGYTF. As DNA, the CDR3 is TGTGCCAGCAGCCGGGACCAATCGGTTGGCTACACCTTC. The variable domain in full, with the rest retrieved from reference TRBV7-9 and TRBJ1-2, is DTGVSQNPRHKITKRGQNVTFRCDPISEHNRLYWYRQTLGQGPEFLTYFQNEAQLEKSRLLSDRFSAERPKGSFSTLEIQRTEQGDSAMYLCASSRDQSVGYTFGSGTRLTVV.

There are many counts of this clonotype. V is TRBV5-1 and J is TRBJ1-2, with D tentatively TRBD1 (6 bases). This CDR3 is 14 amino acids long. V dropped 2 bases and J dropped 2 bases, with 10 bases sitting between them. The V gene's germline CDR1 is SGHRS and CDR2 YFSETQ. Here the CDR3 reads CASSFEGQNYGYTF. In DNA, the CDR3 is TGCGCCAGCAGCTTCGAAGGACAGAACTATGGCTACACCTTC.

This clonotype has a count of ten or more. The CDR3 DNA follows: TGTGCCATCAGTGAGTCTTTGGTTGACAGCCGCGCGCAGTATTTT. It is translated as CAISESLVDSRAQYF. The chain recombines TRBV10-3 with TRBJ2-3; maybe TRBD1 (5 bases). CDR1 ENHRY and CDR2 SYGVKD come from the germline V gene. The CDR3 loop spans 15 amino acids. Trimming stripped 0 bases from V and 10 bases from J, with 17 bases between.

This clonotype was detected many times. The rearrangement joins TRBV7-9 to TRBJ1-2; 7 bases agree with TRBD1. Germline V gene sequence: CDR1 SEHNR, CDR2 FQNEAQ (reference sequence). The CDR3 consists of 17 residues. The V segment lost 5 bases and the J segment 2 bases; nucleotides outside the gene matches: 14. The CDR3 here is CASSGRTGAGQNYGYTF. CDR3 nucleotides: TGTGCCAGCAGCGGACGAACAGGGGCGGGACAGAACTATGGCTACACCTTC. The complete variable domain, with remaining parts taken from reference TRBV7-9 and TRBJ1-2, reads DTGVSQNPRHKITKRGQNVTFRCDPISEHNRLYWYRQTLGQGPEFLTYFQNEAQLEKSRLLSDRFSAERPKGSFSTLEIQRTEQGDSAMYLCASSGRTGAGQNYGYTFGSGTRLTVV.

The table lists this clonotype with many counts. The V call is TRBV12-3 or TRBV12-4, the J call TRBJ1-3; no clear D. The CDR3 is 17 amino acids. Between the trimmed V and J ends, which lost 5 bases and 0 bases, there was a span of 17 bases. The DNA of the CDR3 is TGTGCCAGCAGTCCCGATACGGCATCCCCCTCTGGAAACACCATATATTTT. It specifies CASSPDTASPSGNTIYF.

The genes are TRBV5-6 and TRBJ1-1; D ambiguous. The V end was cut by 6 bases, the J end by 8 bases, with 11 bases between. There are 11 residues in the CDR3. CDR1 and CDR2 (germline): SGHDT, YYEEEE. This CDR3 reads CASTNLGEAFF. DNA of the CDR3: TGTGCCAGCACAAACCTGGGGGAAGCTTTCTTT.